This TCR beta chain was documented in a study of control samples from healthy donors and cancer patients. V was clipped by 6 bases and J by 2 bases; unmatched bases: 8. The CDR3 loop spans 15 amino acids. CDR1 WNHNN and CDR2 SYGVQD come from the germline V gene (reference sequence). Data came from immunoSEQ multiplex PCR; TCRdb stores just in-frame clones and leaves some out. The table has 100,000 to 150,000 clones, 90% seen once. The specimen was blood. V usage is TRBV10-1 and J usage is TRBJ2-7; TRBD1 matches at 9 bases. The receptor was derived from a man between 40 and 49 years old in good health. The CDR3 reads CASSQAGTGTYEQYF. CDR3 nucleotides: TGCGCCAGCAGCCAAGCCGGGACAGGGACCTACGAGCAGTACTTC.